This T cell receptor (beta chain) is from a study of human T cells and chemical hapten exposure (dated by TCRdb to the early 2020s). For the study in its entirety: For sensitization, 2% DPC in acetone was applied to a roughly 2 cm by roughly 2 cm area of upper inner arm skin. Throughout the study period of roughly 24 weeks, patients also received therapeutic DPC doses to the scalp every week. Patch tests used Finn chambers with 0.01% DPC on the upper back, scored after 6 days by International Contact Dermatitis Research Group standards. Most of the patients in the cohort were female, and the cohort covered alopecia areata with under or over 50% scalp involvement, alopecia totalis and alopecia universalis. Libraries were combined into a pool for sequencing, and differences in TCR yield between samples came mainly from small differences in library volumes within the pool. The study tracked peripheral blood TCR repertoire changes in vivo during primary and secondary sensitization to the hapten diphenylcyclopropenone (DPC) in alopecia patients. Blood was sampled from patients pre-sensitization (week 0) and at 2, 6 and about 24 weeks after DPC sensitization. Twenty-nine alopecia patients provided blood for TCR sequencing at one to four time points (pre-sensitization, 2, 6 and 24 weeks). Findings and caveats that apply to the study as a whole: Expanded TCRs formed significantly more large CDR3 similarity clusters than pre-sensitization or healthy control sets, consistent with antigen-driven responses. DPC sensitization did not change the number of TCRs with a frequency above 1 in 1000, and there was no evidence of changes in global repertoire structure. After repeated subsampling, the strength of the expansion versus patch-test correlation and the threshold at which it became significant changed. Because all patients had alopecia, a presumed autoimmune disease, the immune response of the patients might differ from that of healthy individuals. Patch test score correlated positively with the number of PT1 expanded TCRs, reaching significance at thresholds 8, 16 and 32 but not at 4.

The sample's time point label, in plain terms: patch test 2, 6 weeks after DPC sensitization. Taken with the paper, the label for treatment or condition translates to: therapeutic diphenylcyclopropenone sensitization with weekly scalp DPC. At each patch-test visit, blood was drawn before the patch test was applied. To be eligible, patients had to be aged 18 to 70, diagnosed with alopecia and judged suitable for DPC therapy, while pregnant patients were excluded. Total RNA was isolated from unfractionated whole blood collected in Tempus Blood RNA tubes. This clonotype occurred a few times. Its target antigen remains unknown. No qualities accompany the bases; no much larger clone lies one base away. Receptor amplification or capture employed RACE. Instrument on record: NextSeq 500. During library preparation, unique molecular identifiers were attached to individual cDNA molecules so that TCRs could be counted in a quantitative, reproducible way. Each blood RNA sample was used to sequence both TCR alpha and TCR beta chains. In the authors' own workflow: A median of around 96,000 TCRs per sample was observed, with a range of roughly 20,000 to 700,000. The Decombinator software suite was used to annotate V, J and CDR3 in the TCR reads. For the PS versus PT1 abundance plots, all samples were subsampled to the same number of TCRs (28,000). TCRs were defined as expanded if absent before sensitization and observed at least eight times at the 2-week time point. Using fastp at Q25 and MiXCR, TCRdb reprocessed the public reads and kept productive beta chains. Rows are unified per CDR3 protein, each entry keeping the most common DNA and genes. The V and J calls and clone size come from TCRdb's table, not from the authors' own analysis. Recorded for this sample are 350,000 to 400,000 distinct CDR3 sequences; more than 5% of them occurred a single time. Clones ranked in the top ten supply approximately 5.4% of the sample.

V and J are truncated by 1 base and 5 bases respectively, leaving an intervening sequence of 15 bases. The CDR3 numbers 16 residues from cysteine through phenylalanine. Only the CDR3 region is kept as DNA, spanning 48 bases read in frame from base 1. According to the germline V gene (reference sequence), CDR1 reads MNHEY and CDR2 reads SMNVEV. The receptor was isolated from a young woman with alopecia areata. Some clones in this sample may be carry-over from other donors' samples. This receptor chain uses TRBV27 and TRBJ1-5; TRBD1 is a weak D gene call, 6 bases matching. Sequencing was performed on whole blood, taken in connection with sensitization to the hapten diphenylcyclopropenone (DPC). The DNA reads as follows: TGTGCCAGCAGTTTATGGGCAGGGGCGACGGATCAGCCCCAGCATTTT. This is translated as CASSLWAGATDQPQHF.